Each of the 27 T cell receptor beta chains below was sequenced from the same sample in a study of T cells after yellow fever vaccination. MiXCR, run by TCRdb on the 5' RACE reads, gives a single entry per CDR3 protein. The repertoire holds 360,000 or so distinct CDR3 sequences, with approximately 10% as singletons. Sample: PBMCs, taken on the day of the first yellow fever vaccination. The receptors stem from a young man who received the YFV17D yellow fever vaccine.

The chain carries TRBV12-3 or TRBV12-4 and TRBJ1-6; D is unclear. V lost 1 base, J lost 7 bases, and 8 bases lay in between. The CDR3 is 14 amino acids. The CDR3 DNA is TGTGCCAGCAGTTTAGAATTGGCGAATTCACCCCTCCACTTT. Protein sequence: CASSLELANSPLHF.

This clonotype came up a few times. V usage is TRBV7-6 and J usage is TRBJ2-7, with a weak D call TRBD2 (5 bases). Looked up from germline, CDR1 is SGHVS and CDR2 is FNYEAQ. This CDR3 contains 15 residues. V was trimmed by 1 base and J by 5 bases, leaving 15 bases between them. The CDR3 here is CASSLEEGRIDEQYV. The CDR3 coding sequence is TGTGCCAGCAGCTTAGAAGAGGGCCGCATAGACGAGCAGTACGTC.

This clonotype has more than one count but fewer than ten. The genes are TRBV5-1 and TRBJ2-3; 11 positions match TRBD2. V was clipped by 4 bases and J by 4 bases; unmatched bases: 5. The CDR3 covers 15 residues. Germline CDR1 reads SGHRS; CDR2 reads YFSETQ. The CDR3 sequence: CASSAPGLAADTQYF. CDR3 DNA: TGCGCCAGCAGCGCACCGGGACTAGCGGCAGATACGCAGTATTTT.

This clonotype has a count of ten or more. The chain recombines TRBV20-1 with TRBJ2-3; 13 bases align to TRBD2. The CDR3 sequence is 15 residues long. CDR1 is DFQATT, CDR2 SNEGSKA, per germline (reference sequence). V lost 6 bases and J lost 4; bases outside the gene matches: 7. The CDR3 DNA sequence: TGCAGTGCGCCGACTAGCGGGGGGCCCGCAGATACGCAGTATTTT. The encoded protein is CSAPTSGGPADTQYF.

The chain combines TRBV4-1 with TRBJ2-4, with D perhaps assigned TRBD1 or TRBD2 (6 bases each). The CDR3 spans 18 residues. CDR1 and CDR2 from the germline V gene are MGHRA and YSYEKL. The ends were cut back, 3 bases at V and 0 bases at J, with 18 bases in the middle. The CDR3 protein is CASSHRGPQVLAKNIQYF. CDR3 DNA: TGCGCCAGCAGCCATCGGGGGCCACAAGTCCTAGCCAAAAACATTCAGTACTTC.

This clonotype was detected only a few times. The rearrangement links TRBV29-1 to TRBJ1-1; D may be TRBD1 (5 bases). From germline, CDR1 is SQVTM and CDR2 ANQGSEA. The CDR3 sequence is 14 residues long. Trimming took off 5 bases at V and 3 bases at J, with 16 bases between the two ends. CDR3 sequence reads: CSVRASSGYTEAFF. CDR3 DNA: TGCAGCGTTAGGGCGTCGTCAGGGTACACTGAAGCTTTCTTT.

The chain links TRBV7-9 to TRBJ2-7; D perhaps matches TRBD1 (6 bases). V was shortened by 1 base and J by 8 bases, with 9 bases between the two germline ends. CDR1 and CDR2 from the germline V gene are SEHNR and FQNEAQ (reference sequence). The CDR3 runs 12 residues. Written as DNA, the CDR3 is TGTGCCAGCAGCTTAGGGGACAATCAGCAGTACGTC. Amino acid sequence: CASSLGDNQQYV.

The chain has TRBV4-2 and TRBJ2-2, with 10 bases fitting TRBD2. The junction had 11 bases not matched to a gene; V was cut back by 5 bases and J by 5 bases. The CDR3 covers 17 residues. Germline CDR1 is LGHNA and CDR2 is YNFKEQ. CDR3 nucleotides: TGTGCCAGCAGCGCTACTAGCGGGGTCACGGGGACCGGGGAGCTGTTTTTT. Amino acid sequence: CASSATSGVTGTGELFF.

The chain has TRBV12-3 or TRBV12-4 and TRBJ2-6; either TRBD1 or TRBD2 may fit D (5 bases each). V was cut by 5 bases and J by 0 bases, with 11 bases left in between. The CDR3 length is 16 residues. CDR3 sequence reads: CASSTGTDSGANVLTF. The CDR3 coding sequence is TGTGCCAGCAGTACCGGGACGGACTCTGGGGCCAACGTCCTGACTTTC.

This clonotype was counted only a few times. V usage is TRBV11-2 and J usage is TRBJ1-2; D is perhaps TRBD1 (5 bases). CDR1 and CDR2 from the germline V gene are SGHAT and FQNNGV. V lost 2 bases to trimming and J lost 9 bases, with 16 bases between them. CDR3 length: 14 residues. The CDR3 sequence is CASSLREKGSSYTF. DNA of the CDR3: TGTGCCAGCAGCTTACGGGAGAAGGGGAGCAGCTACACCTTC.

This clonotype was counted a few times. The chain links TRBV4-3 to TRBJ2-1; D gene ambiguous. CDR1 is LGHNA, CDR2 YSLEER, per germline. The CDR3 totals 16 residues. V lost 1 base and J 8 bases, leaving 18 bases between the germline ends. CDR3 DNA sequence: TGCGCCAGCAGCCAAGGGTCTGGGCGGTTCATCGATGAGCAGTTCTTC. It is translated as CASSQGSGRFIDEQFF.

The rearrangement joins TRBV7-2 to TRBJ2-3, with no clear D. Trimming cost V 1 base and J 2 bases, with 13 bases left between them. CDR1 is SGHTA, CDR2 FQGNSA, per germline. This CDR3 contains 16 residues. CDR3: CASSLVGGRATDTQYF. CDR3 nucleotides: TGTGCCAGCAGCTTAGTAGGTGGTAGGGCCACAGATACGCAGTATTTT.

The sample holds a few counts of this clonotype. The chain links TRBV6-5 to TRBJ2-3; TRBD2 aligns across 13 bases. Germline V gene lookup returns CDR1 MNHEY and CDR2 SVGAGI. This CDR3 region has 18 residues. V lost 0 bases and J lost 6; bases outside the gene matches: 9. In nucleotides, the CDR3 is TGTGCCAGCAGTTACTCTGGGACTAGCGGGGCCCCTTGGGATACGCAGTATTTT. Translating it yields CASSYSGTSGAPWDTQYF.

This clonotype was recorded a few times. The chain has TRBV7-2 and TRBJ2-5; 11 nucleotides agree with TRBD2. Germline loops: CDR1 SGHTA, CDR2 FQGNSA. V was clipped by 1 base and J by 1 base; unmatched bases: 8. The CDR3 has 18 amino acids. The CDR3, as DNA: TGTGCCAGCAGCTTAGTGCCTAGCGGGGGGAAACGCCAAGAGACCCAGTACTTC. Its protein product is CASSLVPSGGKRQETQYF.

This CDR3 reads CASSQDPDGSTDTQYF. The DNA for the CDR3 is TGCGCCAGCAGCCAAGATCCGGACGGGAGCACAGATACGCAGTATTTT. V gene TRBV4-3 combines with J gene TRBJ2-3; D gene ambiguous. Germline values: CDR1 LGHNA, CDR2 YSLEER. V dropped 0 bases and J dropped 0 bases, with 10 bases sitting between them. CDR3 length: 16 residues.

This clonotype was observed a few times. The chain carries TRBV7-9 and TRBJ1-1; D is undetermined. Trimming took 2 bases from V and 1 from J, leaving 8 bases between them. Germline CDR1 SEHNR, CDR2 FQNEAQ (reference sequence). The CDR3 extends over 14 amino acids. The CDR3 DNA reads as TGTGCCAGCAGCTTAATTGGCAGGAACACTGAAGCTTTCTTT. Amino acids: CASSLIGRNTEAFF.

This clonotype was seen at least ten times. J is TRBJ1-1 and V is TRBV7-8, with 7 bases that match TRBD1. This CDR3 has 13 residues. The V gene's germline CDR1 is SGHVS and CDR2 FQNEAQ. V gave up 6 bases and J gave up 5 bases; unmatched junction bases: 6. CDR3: CASSFQGGTEAFF. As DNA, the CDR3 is TGTGCCAGCAGTTTTCAGGGGGGAACTGAAGCTTTCTTT.

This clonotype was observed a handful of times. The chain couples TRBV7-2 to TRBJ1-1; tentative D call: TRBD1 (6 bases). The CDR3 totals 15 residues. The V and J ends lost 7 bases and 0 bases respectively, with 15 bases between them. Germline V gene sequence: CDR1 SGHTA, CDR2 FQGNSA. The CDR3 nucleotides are TGTGCCAGCACCCTACAGGGAGCGGTGAACACTGAAGCTTTCTTT. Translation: CASTLQGAVNTEAFF.

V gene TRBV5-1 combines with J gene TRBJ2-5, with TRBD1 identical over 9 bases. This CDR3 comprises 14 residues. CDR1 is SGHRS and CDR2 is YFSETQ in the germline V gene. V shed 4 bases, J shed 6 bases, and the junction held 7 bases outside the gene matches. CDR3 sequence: CASSGRGQGKTQYF. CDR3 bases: TGCGCCAGCAGCGGGAGGGGACAGGGAAAGACCCAGTACTTC.

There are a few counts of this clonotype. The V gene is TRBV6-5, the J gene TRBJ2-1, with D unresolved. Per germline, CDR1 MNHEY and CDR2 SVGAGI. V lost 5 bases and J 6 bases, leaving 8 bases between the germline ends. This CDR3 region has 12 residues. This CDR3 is CASSKGRNEQFF. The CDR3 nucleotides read TGTGCCAGCAGTAAAGGGCGCAATGAGCAGTTCTTC.

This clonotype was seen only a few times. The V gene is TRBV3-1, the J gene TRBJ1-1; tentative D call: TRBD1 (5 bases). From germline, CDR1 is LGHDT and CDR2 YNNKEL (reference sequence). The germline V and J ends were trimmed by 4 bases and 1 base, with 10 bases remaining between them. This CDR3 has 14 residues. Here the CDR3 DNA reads TGTGCCAGCAGCCTTACGGGGACGAACACTGAAGCTTTCTTT. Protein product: CASSLTGTNTEAFF.

In DNA, the CDR3 is TGCGCCAGCAGTGAGTCGACTCGCGGGGACAGGGAGACCCAGTACTTC. Translated: CASSESTRGDRETQYF. The chain links TRBV10-1 to TRBJ2-5; 8 bases agree with TRBD1. Germline V gene lookup returns CDR1 WNHNN and CDR2 SYGVQD (reference sequence). The CDR3 runs 16 residues. Trimming cost V 0 bases and J 5 bases; bases outside gene matches: 8.

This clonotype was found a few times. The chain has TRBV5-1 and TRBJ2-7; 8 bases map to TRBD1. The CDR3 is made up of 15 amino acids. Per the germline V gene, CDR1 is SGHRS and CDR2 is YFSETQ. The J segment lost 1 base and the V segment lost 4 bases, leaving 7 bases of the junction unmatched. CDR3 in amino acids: CASSQGQERSYEQYF. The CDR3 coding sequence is TGCGCCAGCAGCCAGGGACAGGAAAGATCCTACGAGCAGTACTTC.

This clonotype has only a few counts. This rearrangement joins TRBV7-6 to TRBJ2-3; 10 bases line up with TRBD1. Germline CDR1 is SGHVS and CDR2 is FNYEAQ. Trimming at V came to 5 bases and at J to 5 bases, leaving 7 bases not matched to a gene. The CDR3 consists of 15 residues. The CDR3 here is CASSPGGTGVDTQYF. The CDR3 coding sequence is TGTGCCAGCAGCCCGGGCGGGACAGGGGTAGATACGCAGTATTTT.

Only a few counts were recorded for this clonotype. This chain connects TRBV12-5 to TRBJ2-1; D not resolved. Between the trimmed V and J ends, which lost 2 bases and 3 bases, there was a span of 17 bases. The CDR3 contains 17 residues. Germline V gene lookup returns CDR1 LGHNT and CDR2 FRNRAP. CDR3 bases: TGTGCTAGTGGTTTGCCCACACGAAGAAAGGGCTACAATGAGCAGTTCTTC. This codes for CASGLPTRRKGYNEQFF.

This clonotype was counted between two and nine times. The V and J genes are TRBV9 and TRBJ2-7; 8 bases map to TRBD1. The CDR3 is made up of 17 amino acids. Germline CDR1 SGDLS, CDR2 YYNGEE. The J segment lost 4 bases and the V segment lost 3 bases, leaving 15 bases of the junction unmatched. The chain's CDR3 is CASSAADRVVVPYEQYF. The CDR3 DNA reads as TGTGCCAGCAGCGCAGCGGACAGGGTAGTCGTTCCTTACGAGCAGTACTTC.

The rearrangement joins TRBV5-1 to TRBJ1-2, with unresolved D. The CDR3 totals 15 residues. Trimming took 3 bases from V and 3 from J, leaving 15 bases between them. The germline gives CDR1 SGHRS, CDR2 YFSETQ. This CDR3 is CASSSTRTNYYGYTF. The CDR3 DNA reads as TGCGCCAGCAGCTCCACCCGGACGAACTACTATGGCTACACCTTC.